This TCR beta chain emerged from a study of CD8+ T cells in alopecia areata. About the study: Treated patients were given 5 to 10 mg oral tofacitinib twice daily.

Specimens obtained from alopecia areata patients comprised lesional scalp punch biopsies and peripheral blood. Comments on this clone: Its antigen is unidentified.

CDR3 length: 14 residues. J gave up 5 bases and V 5 bases, and 5 bases lay outside the gene matches. Germline V gene data show CDR1 as PRHDT and CDR2 as FYEKMQ (reference sequence). Study conclusions and caveats: In lesional scalp, particularly from alopecia totalis/universalis, clonality was higher than in normal scalp. Relative to mice, TCR sharing across patients was less clear, a difference possibly HLA-related.

Extracted RNA was reverse transcribed into cDNA, the sequencing template. Assay: immunoSEQ multiplex PCR; the TCRdb copy retains only in-frame clones and omits some. This repertoire shows 9,500 to 15,000 clones, 57% found once; its top ten account for roughly an eighth. This rearrangement joins TRBV13 to TRBJ2-4, with TRBD1 matching over 8 bases. This TCR came from a human donor with alopecia areata. The sequenced sample was skin. The CDR3 loop reads CASSRTGRENIQYF. Here the CDR3 DNA reads TGTGCCAGCAGCCGGACAGGGCGCGAAAACATTCAGTACTTC.